One and the same sample provided the 28 T cell receptor beta chains below, sequenced in a study of shared clonotypes between healthy human individuals. CD45RO-negative, CCR7-positively selected cells formed the naive CD8 fraction, excluding terminally differentiated effector memory CD45RA+ cells. Repertoires were generated with immunoSEQ multiplex PCR, while TCRdb's copy carries only in-frame clones and drops some. Seen here are some 1,900,000 clones, over 85% observed once, and the top ten hold 1% to 1.5%. Material for sequencing was naive CD8+ T cells sorted from blood. These receptors were collected from a man younger than 35 in good health.

The chain combines TRBV7-8 with TRBJ2-2; 9 bases match TRBD1. Trimming removed 2 bases from V and 5 bases from J; junction bases left unmatched: 6. The germline V gene encodes CDR1 SGHVS and CDR2 FQNEAQ. This CDR3 comprises 16 residues. The CDR3 DNA follows: TGTGCCAGCAGCTTATTACAGGGGGCTTGGACCGGGGAGCTGTTTTTT. Translation gives CASSLLQGAWTGELFF.

The chain uses TRBV29-1 and TRBJ2-7; D is possibly TRBD1 (6 bases). The V gene lost 6 bases and the J gene lost 3 bases, with 12 bases spanning the gap. The length of the CDR3 is 12 residues. Germline V gene lookup returns CDR1 SQVTM and CDR2 ANQGSEA. CDR3 protein: CSVLRDNYEQYF. The CDR3 DNA reads as TGCAGCGTCCTAAGGGACAACTACGAGCAGTACTTC.

This chain links TRBV27 with TRBJ2-7; 8 bases fit TRBD1. The CDR3 extends over 17 amino acids. From germline, CDR1 is MNHEY and CDR2 SMNVEV (reference sequence). V lost 4 bases and J lost 1; bases outside the gene matches: 12. The CDR3 spells CASSSTRTGPTSYEQYF. The DNA of the CDR3 is TGTGCCAGCAGTTCAACCAGGACAGGGCCGACTTCCTACGAGCAGTACTTC.

With regard to this clone: The sample contains more than one DNA sequence encoding this CDR3. The CDR3 reads CASSVDTNTDTQYF. The DNA of the CDR3 is TGTGCCAGCAGCGTAGACACGAACACAGATACGCAGTATTTT. The chain is built from TRBV9 and TRBJ2-3, with D unresolved. CDR1 and CDR2 from the germline V gene are SGDLS and YYNGEE. This CDR3 spans 14 amino acids. The germline V and J ends were trimmed by 0 bases and 2 bases, with 7 bases remaining between them.

The chain is built from TRBV9 and TRBJ2-2; 7 bases agree with TRBD1. Germline CDR1 and CDR2: SGDLS and YYNGEE. With 0 bases clipped from V and 0 bases from J, the junction kept 8 bases outside the gene matches. The CDR3 totals 18 residues. The CDR3 region is CASSVAGWQGANTGELFF. CDR3 nucleotides: TGTGCCAGCAGCGTAGCTGGGTGGCAGGGGGCGAACACCGGGGAGCTGTTTTTT.

J is TRBJ2-7 and V is TRBV29-1, with 11 bases lining up with TRBD2. Unmatched junction bases numbered 1, after V lost 6 bases and J lost 0 bases. This CDR3 contains 13 residues. The germline gives CDR1 SQVTM, CDR2 ANQGSEA. CDR3 loop: CSVTSGDSYEQYF. Here the CDR3 DNA reads TGCAGCGTGACTAGCGGGGACTCCTACGAGCAGTACTTC.

The chain recombines TRBV19 with TRBJ1-5; a possible D gene is TRBD1 (5 bases). The CDR3 is 16 residues long. Trimming left V 3 bases short and J 2 bases short, with 14 bases between. Germline V gives CDR1 LNHDA, CDR2 SQIVND (reference sequence). The CDR3 here is CASSIRDLDGNQPQHF. The CDR3 DNA sequence: TGTGCCAGTAGTATCCGGGACCTGGATGGCAATCAGCCCCAGCATTTT.

The rearrangement links TRBV4-1 to TRBJ1-2, with a weak D call TRBD1 (5 bases). The germline V gene encodes CDR1 MGHRA and CDR2 YSYEKL. There are 13 residues in the CDR3. Trimming removed 2 bases at V and 7 bases at J, with 11 bases between. Written as DNA, the CDR3 is TGCGCCAGCAGCCAAAGGGCGGGGGGTGGCTACACCTTC. Translated, it gives CASSQRAGGGYTF.

This chain's CDR3 is CASSLVPDPNTGELFF. The DNA of the CDR3 is TGTGCCAGCAGCTTAGTGCCCGATCCCAACACCGGGGAGCTGTTTTTT. V is TRBV7-2 and J is TRBJ2-2; D unclear. Germline V gene sequence: CDR1 SGHTA, CDR2 FQGNSA. V gave up 1 base and J gave up 2 bases, with 11 bases separating them. The CDR3 is made up of 16 amino acids.

In nucleotides, the CDR3 is TGTGCCAGCAGCTCCGGGACAGTACAGTTCTTC. Amino acid sequence: CASSSGTVQFF. This chain uses TRBV5-6 with TRBJ2-1, with 7 bases that match TRBD1. The CDR3 totals 11 residues. Germline V gene lookup returns CDR1 SGHDT and CDR2 YYEEEE. The V and J ends lost 3 bases and 13 bases, in that order; junction bases with no gene match: 4.

In its sample, this clone was seen once. The chain uses TRBV19 and TRBJ2-3; no clear D. V was cut by 3 bases and J by 2 bases, with 12 bases left in between. The CDR3 has 15 residues. Looked up from germline, CDR1 is LNHDA and CDR2 is SQIVND (reference sequence). The CDR3 spells CASSIPSWPTDTQYF. DNA for the CDR3: TGTGCCAGTAGTATCCCCTCTTGGCCCACAGATACGCAGTATTTT.

This clone was observed a single time. The chain carries TRBV27 and TRBJ2-5; no firm D call. This CDR3 is 12 amino acids long. Trimming cost V 8 bases and J 1 base, with 8 bases left between them. CDR1 and CDR2 from the germline V gene are MNHEY and SMNVEV (reference sequence). In DNA form, the CDR3 reads TGTGCCAGCGGGCCACTCCAAGAGACCCAGTACTTC. It specifies CASGPLQETQYF.

The rearrangement links TRBV4-1 to TRBJ1-1, with TRBD1 matching 7 bases. Trimming removed 4 bases from V and 0 bases from J; junction bases left unmatched: 14. Germline lookup yields CDR1 MGHRA and CDR2 YSYEKL. The CDR3 runs to 18 residues. The CDR3 sequence is CASSPLGQGVGMNTEAFF. The CDR3 region has the DNA TGCGCCAGCAGCCCATTGGGGCAGGGGGTAGGAATGAACACTGAAGCTTTCTTT.

V usage is TRBV29-1 and J usage is TRBJ2-7; D perhaps matches TRBD2 (5 bases). Germline lookup yields CDR1 SQVTM and CDR2 ANQGSEA. The ends were cut back, 7 bases at V and 3 bases at J, with 16 bases in the middle. This CDR3 comprises 13 residues. CDR3 nucleotides: TGCAGCGCCGCGTTGCCTAGCTACTACGAGCAGTACTTC. Its translation: CSAALPSYYEQYF.

The chain couples TRBV25-1 to TRBJ1-5, with D possibly being TRBD1 (5 bases). Trimming left V 8 bases short and J 5 bases short, with 19 bases between. The CDR3 is made up of 15 amino acids. Germline CDR1 is MGHDK and CDR2 is SYGVNS. The CDR3 DNA reads TGTGCCAGCCAAGGTCCGGGACCGCTTCATCAGCCCCAGCATTTT. Amino acid sequence: CASQGPGPLHQPQHF.

As to this clone: Other nucleotide sequences in the sample specify the same CDR3. V is TRBV7-9 and J is TRBJ2-7, with D maybe TRBD2 (6 bases). In germline, CDR1 is SEHNR, CDR2 FQNEAQ (reference sequence). This CDR3 comprises 13 residues. Between the trimmed V and J ends, which lost 2 bases and 2 bases, there was a span of 7 bases. The CDR3 here is CASSLWGAYEQYF. CDR3 nucleotide sequence: TGTGCCAGCAGCTTATGGGGGGCCTACGAGCAGTACTTC.

CDR3 loop: CASSGVGLAENYEQYF. The DNA for the CDR3 is TGTGCCAGCAGCGGGGTGGGACTAGCGGAAAATTACGAGCAGTACTTC. The chain carries TRBV5-6 and TRBJ2-7; TRBD2 matches 11 bases. The V and J ends lost 4 bases and 4 bases, in that order; junction bases with no gene match: 10. This CDR3 is 16 amino acids long. Germline V CDR1 and CDR2: SGHDT, YYEEEE.

J is TRBJ2-1 and V is TRBV7-9, with D uncertain. This CDR3 contains 14 residues. V gave up 5 bases and J gave up 0 bases, with 8 bases separating them. CDR1 is SEHNR and CDR2 is FQNEAQ in the germline V gene (reference sequence). DNA of the CDR3: TGTGCCAGCAGCCCGTTGTTCTCCTACAATGAGCAGTTCTTC. Amino acids: CASSPLFSYNEQFF.

The J gene is TRBJ2-7, the V gene TRBV7-8; a possible D gene is TRBD2 (5 bases). Germline V CDR1 and CDR2: SGHVS, FQNEAQ. The V gene lost 4 bases and the J gene lost 3 bases, with 16 bases spanning the gap. The CDR3 sequence is 15 residues long. The CDR3 region has the DNA TGTGCCAGCAGCTACCCCCCGGGGATGGACTACGAGCAGTACTTC. Its translation is CASSYPPGMDYEQYF.

On this clone: This specimen includes other DNA sequences encoding the same CDR3. This chain connects TRBV4-1 to TRBJ2-7; 7 bases line up with TRBD1. CDR1 is MGHRA, CDR2 YSYEKL, per germline. CDR3 length: 15 amino acids. V trimming: 0 bases; J trimming: 3 bases; junction bases outside the gene matches: 5. This chain's CDR3 is CASSQESGGFYEQYF. The CDR3 bases are TGCGCCAGCAGCCAAGAATCAGGGGGTTTCTACGAGCAGTACTTC.

J is TRBJ1-2 and V is TRBV13, with 8 bases matching TRBD1. The CDR3 extends over 13 amino acids. The trim removed 6 bases at V and 4 bases at J, leaving 4 bases unmatched. The V gene's germline CDR1 is PRHDT and CDR2 FYEKMQ (reference sequence). CDR3: CASSQDRAYGYTF. In DNA, the CDR3 is TGTGCCAGCAGTCAGGACAGGGCCTATGGCTACACCTTC. Full variable domain (remainder filled in from reference TRBV13 and TRBJ1-2): AAGVIQSPRHLIKEKRETATLKCYPIPRHDTVYWYQQGPGQDPQFLISFYEKMQSDKGSIPDRFSAQQFSDYHSELNMSSLELGDSALYFCASSQDRAYGYTFGSGTRLTVV.

The CDR3: CASSIGGRTYSNQPQHF. The CDR3 DNA reads as TGTGCCAGTAGTATAGGTGGGAGGACCTATAGCAATCAGCCCCAGCATTTT. J is TRBJ1-5 and V is TRBV19; D is ambiguous. V was pared by 1 base and J by 0 bases, with 13 bases between. The CDR3 totals 17 residues. Germline V gene lookup returns CDR1 LNHDA and CDR2 SQIVND (reference sequence).

The chain recombines TRBV9 with TRBJ2-2; TRBD1 aligns across 9 bases. V trimming: 3 bases; J trimming: 4 bases; junction bases outside the gene matches: 1. The CDR3 loop spans 14 amino acids. Germline V gives CDR1 SGDLS, CDR2 YYNGEE. The CDR3 loop reads CASSGTGVTGELFF. DNA of the CDR3: TGTGCCAGCAGCGGGACAGGGGTCACCGGGGAGCTGTTTTTT.

The genes are TRBV6-5 and TRBJ2-4; D not certain. This CDR3 comprises 15 residues. V shed 10 bases and J shed 3 bases, with 19 bases lying between them. CDR1 is MNHEY, CDR2 SVGAGI, per germline. The CDR3 DNA is TGTGCCACCGCGCAAGGTCCTATGGTCAAAAACATTCAGTACTTC. Encoded protein: CATAQGPMVKNIQYF.

The V and J genes are TRBV5-1 and TRBJ2-5; 7 bases are shared with TRBD2. The CDR3 extends over 16 amino acids. Looked up from germline, CDR1 is SGHRS and CDR2 is YFSETQ. The ends lost 1 base at V and 0 bases at J; junction bases unmatched: 6. The CDR3 bases are TGCGCCAGCAGCTTGTCGAACGGGGGGTACCAAGAGACCCAGTACTTC. Amino acid sequence: CASSLSNGGYQETQYF.

The V and J genes are TRBV21-1 and TRBJ2-2; the D call in the table, TRBD1, was not verified against the DNA. TRBV21-1 is shown as a pseudogene. The CDR3 length is 16 residues. CDR3 in DNA: TGTGCCAGCAGCACCAGCCGGGACAGGGAGTCCGGGGAGCTGTTTTTT. Its protein product is CASSTSRDRESGELFF.

The gene calls are TRBV5-1 and TRBJ1-1; D is unresolved. Trimming removed 4 bases from V and 2 bases from J, with 18 bases in between. The CDR3 is 16 residues long. Germline V gene data show CDR1 as SGHRS and CDR2 as YFSETQ. As DNA, the CDR3 is TGCGCCAGCAGCCTCACGCCTGAAGTAGGCAACACTGAAGCTTTCTTT. This gives the protein CASSLTPEVGNTEAFF.

This chain links TRBV7-9 with TRBJ2-7; 10 positions agree with TRBD1. Per the germline V gene, CDR1 is SEHNR and CDR2 is FQNEAQ (reference sequence). The V segment lost 5 bases and the J segment 0 bases; nucleotides outside the gene matches: 4. This CDR3 comprises 15 residues. The chain's CDR3 is CASSPGQGGSYEQYF. The CDR3 bases are TGTGCCAGCAGCCCCGGACAGGGGGGCTCCTACGAGCAGTACTTC.